This TCR beta chain came from a study of T cell repertoires in cytomegalovirus infection. TCRdb passed the reads through MiXCR, listing each CDR3 protein once. This table holds roughly 180,000 distinct CDR3 sequences, about 30% found once. CDR1 GTSNPN and CDR2 SVGIG come from the germline V gene (reference sequence). V lost 2 bases and J 7 bases, leaving 8 bases between the germline ends. The CDR3 covers 11 residues. Source material: PBMCs. V is TRBV30 and J is TRBJ1-1; D gene unclear. The receptor was derived from a human donor in good health (CMV status not recorded). Some clones in this sample may be carry-over from other donors' samples. CDR3 sequence (DNA): TGTGCCTGGAGTCCCGGGAGTGAAGCTTTCTTT. Translating it yields CAWSPGSEAFF.